One and the same sample provided the 7 T cell receptor beta chains below, sequenced in a study of blood T cell repertoires in COVID-19. The repertoire was sequenced with immunoSEQ multiplex PCR; TCRdb's copy has only in-frame clones and lacks some. This table holds about 330,000 clones, around nine tenths found once. Material for sequencing was PBMCs or T cells enriched from blood (not recorded which). Every receptor here comes from a man aged 30 to 45 who had recovered from COVID-19.

This chain joins TRBV19 and TRBJ1-5; 12 bases line up with TRBD1. V lost 5 bases, J lost 7 bases, and 6 bases stayed unmatched. The V gene's germline CDR1 is LNHDA and CDR2 SQIVND (reference sequence). This CDR3 has 15 amino acids. In DNA, the CDR3 is TGTGCCAGTAGTTATTCGGGACAGGGGGCCCAGCCCCAGCATTTT. Encoded protein: CASSYSGQGAQPQHF.

This rearrangement joins TRBV28 to TRBJ2-7; D possibly corresponds to TRBD2 (5 bases). V was trimmed by 4 bases and J by 1 base, leaving 20 bases between them. CDR1 is MDHEN and CDR2 is SYDVKM in the germline V gene. The CDR3 loop spans 17 amino acids. This CDR3 is CASSSPAGGRDSYEQYF. The CDR3 DNA reads as TGTGCCAGCAGTTCCCCCGCGGGTGGAAGGGATTCCTACGAGCAGTACTTC.

A single count supports this clone. The genes are TRBV7-9 and TRBJ1-3, with a tentative D call TRBD1 (5 bases). There are 16 residues in the CDR3. The V gene's germline CDR1 is SEHNR and CDR2 FQNEAQ (reference sequence). The ends were cut back, 1 base at V and 3 bases at J, with 13 bases in the middle. In nucleotides, the CDR3 is TGTGCCAGCAGCTTAGAAGCCCCCAGGGTTGGAAACACCATATATTTT. Translating it yields CASSLEAPRVGNTIYF.

The V gene is TRBV9, the J gene TRBJ2-3; 8 bases match TRBD1. The V gene end was trimmed by 4 bases and the J gene end by 2 bases; junction bases not matched to a gene: 12. Per the germline V gene, CDR1 is SGDLS and CDR2 is YYNGEE. The length of the CDR3 is 17 residues. This chain's CDR3 is CASSPLGGQGVTDTQYF. The CDR3 coding sequence is TGTGCCAGCAGCCCCCTTGGAGGACAGGGTGTCACAGATACGCAGTATTTT.

The chain carries TRBV6-4 and TRBJ1-6; D unclear. V was clipped by 7 bases and J by 7 bases, with 11 bases between them. Germline CDR1 and CDR2: MRHNA and SNTAGT. The CDR3 covers 13 residues. In DNA, the CDR3 is TGTGCCAGCACCTTTCCAGGAAATTCACCCCTCCACTTT. Translated, it gives CASTFPGNSPLHF.

This clone appeared once. The gene calls are TRBV12-3 or TRBV12-4 and TRBJ2-7; 7 nucleotides match TRBD1. Germline trimming cut 5 bases from V and 3 bases from J; bases unmatched to any gene: 4. This CDR3 is 13 amino acids long. The CDR3 DNA follows: TGTGCCAGCAGTGACAGGGTTCTCTACGAGCAGTACTTC. Protein sequence: CASSDRVLYEQYF.

The chain carries TRBV4-1 and TRBJ2-1; possibly TRBD1 for D (6 bases). The CDR3 covers 16 residues. The V and J ends lost 3 bases and 8 bases respectively, with 20 bases between them. CDR1 MGHRA and CDR2 YSYEKL come from the germline V gene. The CDR3 loop is CASSQTLTSTGHEQFF. CDR3 nucleotides: TGCGCCAGCAGCCAGACTCTCACCTCTACAGGGCATGAGCAGTTCTTC.